The TCR beta chain described here comes from a study of T cell repertoires in cytomegalovirus infection. For the study at large: TCR beta signatures that were public indicated CMV infection and matching HLA type. Study-wide points: It was HLA-C-restricted CMV-specific TCR beta clonotypes that dominated the response ex vivo.

CDR1 and CDR2 from the germline V gene are LGHDT and YNNKEL (reference sequence). Trimming left V 0 bases short and J 8 bases short, with 10 bases between. This CDR3 comprises 13 residues. TCRdb fed the reads into MiXCR, producing one record per CDR3 protein. The sample lists hundreds of thousands of distinct CDR3 sequences, roughly 43% seen once, with about 41% in the top ten. This clonotype was counted only a few times. Its antigen is not identified. The V and J genes are TRBV3-1 and TRBJ1-2, with D unresolved. The receptor's source is a human donor in good health (CMV status not recorded). Some clones in this sample may be carry-over from other donors' samples. The sequences come from cultured PBMCs, collected from culture after CMV antigen stimulation. In DNA form, the CDR3 reads TGTGCCAGCAGCCAAGATCAATTTAGAGGCTACACCTTC. This gives the protein CASSQDQFRGYTF.